A single sample gave rise to the 19 T cell receptor beta chains below, sequenced in a study of blood T cell repertoires in COVID-19. This table comes from immunoSEQ multiplex PCR, and its TCRdb copy is limited to in-frame clones, with some not included. The table includes under 300,000 clones, 86% detected once. The sample was peripheral blood. These receptors all stem from an elderly man with acute or convalescent COVID-19.

This chain uses TRBV5-5 with TRBJ2-3, with unresolved D. Germline-derived CDR1 and CDR2 are SGHKS and YYEKEE (reference sequence). CDR3 size: 16 residues. V shed 3 bases and J shed 0 bases, with 14 bases lying between them. The CDR3 DNA reads TGTGCCAGCAGCTCCCTTGTGGCTTCTAGCACAGATACGCAGTATTTT. Amino acids: CASSSLVASSTDTQYF. Looking up the rest from reference TRBV5-5 and TRBJ2-3 gives the full variable domain: DAGVTQSPTHLIKTRGQQVTLRCSPISGHKSVSWYQQVLGQGPQFIFQYYEKEERGRGNFPDRFSARQFPNYSSELNVNALLLGDSALYLCASSSLVASSTDTQYFGPGTRLTVL.

This clone was observed at least ten times. The rearrangement links TRBV5-1 to TRBJ2-7; D ambiguous. Trimming cost V 0 bases and J 6 bases, with 10 bases left between them. CDR1 is SGHRS and CDR2 is YFSETQ in the germline V gene. CDR3 size: 13 residues. The CDR3 sequence is CASSLERSPEQYF. The CDR3 bases are TGCGCCAGCAGCTTGGAACGGAGCCCCGAGCAGTACTTC.

V usage is TRBV19 and J usage is TRBJ2-1; 7 bases map to TRBD1. The CDR3 totals 15 residues. The germline gives CDR1 LNHDA, CDR2 SQIVND (reference sequence). V lost 3 bases and J lost 6; bases outside the gene matches: 8. This CDR3 is CASSMETGLFNEQFF. Written as DNA, the CDR3 is TGTGCCAGTAGTATGGAGACAGGGCTCTTCAATGAGCAGTTCTTC.

The chain joins TRBV28 to TRBJ1-2; D gene uncertain. Trimming took 6 bases from V and 6 from J, leaving 11 bases between them. The CDR3 is 12 residues long. CDR1 is MDHEN, CDR2 SYDVKM, per germline. In DNA form, the CDR3 reads TGTGCCAGCAGAGATATGAGGAATGGCTACACCTTC. Translated, it gives CASRDMRNGYTF.

This chain connects TRBV27 to TRBJ2-3; 7 nucleotides line up with TRBD2. Germline assignment: CDR1 MNHEY and CDR2 SMNVEV (reference sequence). The CDR3 length is 16 residues. V dropped 5 bases and J dropped 5; count of bases not matched to a gene: 13. The chain's CDR3 is CASSILPGRVIDTQYF. DNA of the CDR3: TGTGCCAGCAGTATCCTACCGGGGAGGGTAATAGATACGCAGTATTTT.

The CDR3 DNA sequence: TGTGCCACCAGCAGAGATCGGCAGGGTGAACACTATGGCTACACCTTC. It yields the protein CATSRDRQGEHYGYTF. V usage is TRBV15 and J usage is TRBJ1-2, with a possible D match to TRBD1 (5 bases). The germline CDR1 and CDR2 sequences are LNHNV and YYDKDF (reference sequence). This CDR3 contains 16 residues. V gave up 0 bases and J gave up 3 bases, with 14 bases separating them.

The V and J genes are TRBV6-6 and TRBJ1-4; D uncertain. CDR3 length: 13 residues. Germline loops: CDR1 MNHNY, CDR2 SVGAGI (reference sequence). V lost 0 bases, J lost 13 bases, and 12 bases lay in between. In DNA form, the CDR3 reads TGTGCCAGCAGTTACTCACGACAATATGCACTGTTTTTT. Its protein is CASSYSRQYALFF.

This sequence joins TRBV5-1 and TRBJ1-6, with TRBD1 matching 7 bases. Trimming cost V 1 base and J 0 bases; bases outside gene matches: 4. CDR1 is SGHRS, CDR2 YFSETQ, per germline. There are 17 residues in the CDR3. The CDR3 region is CASSLWGQSSYNSPLHF. The CDR3 coding sequence is TGCGCCAGCAGCTTGTGGGGACAGAGCTCCTATAATTCACCCCTCCACTTT.

This chain uses TRBV11-2 with TRBJ2-2; D is undetermined. V dropped 5 bases and J dropped 7 bases, with 8 bases sitting between them. This CDR3 region has 12 residues. Per germline, CDR1 SGHAT and CDR2 FQNNGV. The CDR3 DNA reads as TGTGCCAGCAGCGTACTGATCGGGGAGCTGTTTTTT. As protein: CASSVLIGELFF.

V and J are TRBV6-5 and TRBJ1-1, with 11 nucleotides matching TRBD1. Germline-derived CDR1 and CDR2 are MNHEY and SVGAGI. There are 13 residues in the CDR3. V lost 9 bases to trimming and J lost 4 bases; unmatched junction nucleotides: 4. In nucleotides, the CDR3 is TGTGCCAGTCCGGACAGGGGGCTCACTGAAGCTTTCTTT. Protein sequence: CASPDRGLTEAFF.

In this sample, this clone turned up once. The chain joins TRBV27 to TRBJ2-7; the D gene is possibly TRBD2 (5 bases). CDR3 length equals 13 residues. Germline-derived CDR1 and CDR2 are MNHEY and SMNVEV (reference sequence). The V and J ends lost 2 bases and 3 bases respectively, with 8 bases between them. This chain's CDR3 is CASSLVGSYEQYF. The CDR3 DNA reads as TGTGCCAGCAGTTTAGTGGGGAGCTACGAGCAGTACTTC.

This clone has a handful of counts. This chain joins TRBV6-5 and TRBJ1-5; D not certain. V was shortened by 7 bases and J by 7 bases, with 14 bases between the two germline ends. Per the germline V gene, CDR1 is MNHEY and CDR2 is SVGAGI. This CDR3 contains 13 residues. The DNA of the CDR3 is TGTGCCAGCATTAAGAGCGGGGTCCAGCCCCAGCATTTT. Its translation: CASIKSGVQPQHF.

The chain is built from TRBV11-1 and TRBJ1-2; D unclear. Germline CDR1 and CDR2: SGHAT and FQDESV (reference sequence). The V gene lost 0 bases and the J gene lost 0 bases, with 8 bases spanning the gap. The CDR3 has 15 residues. This CDR3 reads CASSLARGANYGYTF. The DNA for the CDR3 is TGTGCCAGCAGCTTAGCCCGTGGAGCTAACTATGGCTACACCTTC.

The chain carries TRBV6-1 and TRBJ1-4; D not resolved. The V gene lost 1 base and the J gene lost 3 bases, with 12 bases spanning the gap. The CDR3 is made up of 16 amino acids. Germline V gene sequence: CDR1 MNHNS, CDR2 SASEGT. In DNA form, the CDR3 reads TGTGCCAGCAGTGAAGTTCCGGGTTTAGCTAATGAAAAACTGTTTTTT. As protein: CASSEVPGLANEKLFF.

V gene TRBV6-5 combines with J gene TRBJ1-2; TRBD1 matches 12 bases. The CDR3 covers 15 residues. Germline V gene lookup returns CDR1 MNHEY and CDR2 SVGAGI. The V gene end was trimmed by 7 bases and the J gene end by 5 bases; junction bases not matched to a gene: 8. CDR3 bases: TGTGCCAGCAAGGGACAGGGGGCGGGGAATTATGGCTACACCTTC. It specifies CASKGQGAGNYGYTF.

The CDR3 loop reads CASSETSPMRGSPLHF. CDR3 DNA sequence: TGTGCCAGCAGTGAAACGAGCCCCATGCGGGGTTCACCCCTCCACTTT. The gene calls are TRBV7-9 and TRBJ1-6; unclear D gene. Per the germline V gene, CDR1 is SEHNR and CDR2 is FQNEAQ (reference sequence). The CDR3 sequence is 16 residues long. Deletions cut 6 bases from V and 9 bases from J, with 21 bases between.

The CDR3 loop is CASRTSGLGETQYF. For the CDR3, the DNA is TGTGCCAGCAGAACCAGCGGCCTTGGGGAGACCCAGTACTTC. The chain couples TRBV6-6 to TRBJ2-5, with D possibly being TRBD2 (5 bases). Germline-derived CDR1 and CDR2 are MNHNY and SVGAGI (reference sequence). This CDR3 has 14 amino acids. The V end was cut by 6 bases, the J end by 5 bases, with 16 bases between.

CDR3 DNA: TGTGCCAGCAGCTTAGTGAGACTGGGCTCCTACAATGAGCAGTTCTTC. This sequence encodes CASSLVRLGSYNEQFF. The rearrangement joins TRBV7-9 to TRBJ2-1; D gene uncertain. Trimming left V 1 base short and J 0 bases short, with 10 bases between. The CDR3 is 16 amino acids. From germline, CDR1 is SEHNR and CDR2 FQNEAQ (reference sequence).

V usage is TRBV5-4 and J usage is TRBJ1-1, with D perhaps matching TRBD1 (5 bases). The CDR3 is made up of 15 amino acids. Deletions cut 0 bases from V and 5 bases from J, with 14 bases between. Looked up from germline, CDR1 is SGHNT and CDR2 is YYREEE (reference sequence). As DNA, the CDR3 is TGTGCCAGCAGCTTGGCAGGGTCATTTTCGACTGAAGCTTTCTTT. Translated: CASSLAGSFSTEAFF.